The source of this T cell receptor beta chain is a study of T-cell reconstitution after alpha-beta-depleted transplantation in children. Library preparation (for TCRbeta) was performed with unique molecular identifiers. TCRdb re-called the PCR reads with MiXCR, one entry per CDR3 protein. The sample consists of 350,000 to 500,000 distinct CDR3 sequences, roughly two fifths of them appearing once. The sequencing used PBMCs, collected before TCRalphabeta/CD19-depleted stem cell transplant. The TCR was taken from a girl aged 2 to 10 with aplastic anemia, due to receive a stem cell transplant.

The CDR3 sequence: CASSGTVREKLFF. The CDR3 DNA is TGTGCCAGCAGCGGGACGGTTAGGGAAAAACTGTTTTTT. This chain links TRBV9 with TRBJ1-4; D remains unclear. The ends were cut back, 3 bases at V and 8 bases at J, with 11 bases in the middle. Germline CDR1 and CDR2: SGDLS and YYNGEE. There are 13 residues in the CDR3.